These 11 T cell receptor beta chains were sequenced from one sample in a study of T-cell reconstitution after alpha-beta-depleted transplantation in children. Unique molecular identifiers were incorporated during preparation of the TCRbeta library. A single record per CDR3 protein comes from TCRdb applying MiXCR to the PCR reads. The table lists around 230,000 distinct CDR3 sequences, approximately 17% of them singletons, with about 39% in the top ten. Sequencing used PBMCs, mostly from graft donor cells, obtained 360 days after TCRalphabeta/CD19-depleted stem cell transplant. Receptors were obtained from a male patient between 2 and 10 years old who had a stem cell transplant for acute lymphoblastic leukemia, so the T cells may come from the graft donor.

The chain links TRBV10-3 to TRBJ2-3; unclear D gene. CDR1 is ENHRY, CDR2 SYGVKD, per germline. V dropped 6 bases and J dropped 6 bases, with 10 bases sitting between them. The CDR3 has 12 residues. CDR3 nucleotide sequence: TGTGCCATCAGCCTAATACCGGATACGCAGTATTTT. Translated, it gives CAISLIPDTQYF.

This clonotype was seen just once. The V and J genes are TRBV20-1 and TRBJ1-2, with a tentative D call TRBD1 (6 bases). The CDR3 sequence is 13 residues long. Germline lookup yields CDR1 DFQATT and CDR2 SNEGSKA (reference sequence). The V end lost 6 bases, the J end lost 3 bases, and 14 bases lay between the germline ends. CDR3 sequence: CSANLDRYYGYTF. The CDR3 DNA sequence: TGCAGTGCAAATCTCGACAGGTACTATGGCTACACCTTC.

This clonotype was counted ten times or more. V usage is TRBV18 and J usage is TRBJ2-1; 9 bases are shared with TRBD1. The CDR3 has 12 residues. Germline loops: CDR1 KGHSH, CDR2 LQKENI. Trimming cost V 3 bases and J 9 bases; bases outside gene matches: 0. DNA of the CDR3: TGTGCCAGCTCACCGACAGGGGGTGAGCAGTTCTTC. Amino acids: CASSPTGGEQFF.

The chain joins TRBV10-3 to TRBJ2-6; D not resolved. Trimming pared 1 base from V and 1 base from J, leaving 5 bases between. Germline CDR1 is ENHRY and CDR2 is SYGVKD. This CDR3 has 15 amino acids. The CDR3 bases are TGTGCCATCAGTGAGTTGCAATCTGGGGCCAACGTCCTGACTTTC. Translation: CAISELQSGANVLTF.

The V and J genes are TRBV29-1 and TRBJ2-1, with TRBD2 identical over 7 bases. The CDR3 is 16 amino acids. Germline CDR1 reads SQVTM; CDR2 reads ANQGSEA. The J segment lost 2 bases and the V segment lost 7 bases, leaving 14 bases of the junction unmatched. CDR3 DNA sequence: TGCAGCGGAACCCGTCGCGGGAGCCCCACCTACAATGAGCAGTTCTTC. Translated, it gives CSGTRRGSPTYNEQFF.

This clonotype was seen a few times. The chain is built from TRBV2 and TRBJ2-7; weak D call: TRBD1 (6 bases). V lost 0 bases, J lost 5 bases, and 14 bases lay in between. The CDR3 runs 15 residues. CDR1 is SNHLY and CDR2 is FYNNEI in the germline V gene. The DNA of the CDR3 is TGTGCCAGCAGTGAAGCGAGGTTGACAGGTAACGAGCAGTACTTC. Translated: CASSEARLTGNEQYF.

Only a few counts were recorded for this clonotype. One junction end disagrees with the germline gene, perhaps due to a read error. The chain employs TRBV12-3 or TRBV12-4 and TRBJ2-3, with D unresolved. The CDR3 has 12 residues. The CDR3 loop is CASCFSTDTQYF. The CDR3 bases are TGTGCCAGCTGTTTTAGCACAGATACGCAGTATTTT.

V is TRBV5-1 and J is TRBJ2-2; D possibly corresponds to TRBD1 (5 bases). The CDR3 sequence is 15 residues long. CDR1 is SGHRS, CDR2 YFSETQ, per germline. The V and J ends lost 0 bases and 1 base respectively, with 7 bases between them. CDR3 sequence reads: CASSLGTLNTGELFF. CDR3 DNA sequence: TGCGCCAGCAGCTTGGGGACATTGAACACCGGGGAGCTGTTTTTT.

This clonotype came up a few times. The CDR3 loop is CASSIGLNAGSYEQYF. CDR3 nucleotide sequence: TGTGCCAGTAGTATCGGGCTGAATGCAGGGTCCTACGAGCAGTACTTC. The genes are TRBV19 and TRBJ2-7, with D perhaps matching TRBD1 (5 bases). Trimming cost V 3 bases and J 1 base, with 16 bases left between them. Germline V gene data show CDR1 as LNHDA and CDR2 as SQIVND (reference sequence). There are 16 residues in the CDR3.

This clonotype turned up a few times. The chain couples TRBV12-3 or TRBV12-4 to TRBJ1-2; D unclear. The CDR3 is made up of 11 amino acids. V was pared by 10 bases and J by 4 bases, with 10 bases between. CDR3 in DNA: TGTGCCATGGGCCACCCCTATGGCTACACCTTC. It specifies CAMGHPYGYTF.

The table lists this clonotype with a few counts. The chain is built from TRBV20-1 and TRBJ1-4, with D possibly matching TRBD1 (5 bases). The germline V and J ends were trimmed by 6 bases and 8 bases, with 22 bases remaining between them. There are 15 residues in the CDR3. Germline-derived CDR1 and CDR2 are DFQATT and SNEGSKA (reference sequence). The CDR3: CSANEGIKGTEKLFF. The CDR3 nucleotides read TGCAGTGCAAACGAAGGGATTAAGGGGACCGAAAAACTGTTTTTT.